The 20 T cell receptor beta chains below all came from one sample that was sequenced in a study of OX40 agonist ivuxolimab in advanced cancers. Profiling relied on immunoSEQ multiplex PCR, and the TCRdb table lists in-frame clones only, not all of them. The table has about 86,000 clones, 91% seen once. The sample here was CD4+ or CD8+ T cells sorted from blood, taken in a trial of the OX40 agonist ivuxolimab. These receptors all come from an adult with an advanced solid tumor such as melanoma, head and neck, liver or kidney cancer.

The chain is built from TRBV10-1 and TRBJ1-4; TRBD1 is a possible D gene (5 bases). In germline, CDR1 is WNHNN, CDR2 SYGVQD (reference sequence). The V end was cut by 3 bases, the J end by 11 bases, with 7 bases between. This CDR3 region has 11 residues. CDR3 nucleotides: TGCGCCAGCAGTGATGGGGGGAAACTGTTTTTT. This codes for CASSDGGKLFF.

The J gene is TRBJ1-2, the V gene TRBV7-3; TRBD1 is a possible D gene (5 bases). V dropped 2 bases and J dropped 2 bases, with 12 bases sitting between them. The CDR3 runs 15 residues. Germline V lookup: CDR1 SGHTA, CDR2 FQGTGA. The DNA of the CDR3 is TGTGCCAGCAGCTTAGTGTCAGGGACCAACTATGGCTACACCTTC. It yields the protein CASSLVSGTNYGYTF.

This rearrangement joins TRBV5-6 to TRBJ2-1; D uncertain. Per germline, CDR1 SGHDT and CDR2 YYEEEE. The CDR3 length is 14 residues. V was clipped by 4 bases and J by 7 bases, with 15 bases between them. CDR3 bases: TGTGCCAGCAGCCGAAGGCGCGCTTGGAATGAGCAGTTCTTC. Translation: CASSRRRAWNEQFF.

This clone showed up just once. The genes are TRBV28 and TRBJ2-7, with a tentative D call TRBD2 (6 bases). The V gene lost 9 bases and the J gene lost 0 bases, with 24 bases spanning the gap. Per the germline V gene, CDR1 is MDHEN and CDR2 is SYDVKM. The CDR3 runs 17 residues. CDR3 in DNA: TGTGCCAGTGATGGACGGCGGGGAGCGGGCAACTCCTACGAGCAGTACTTC. Protein product: CASDGRRGAGNSYEQYF.

The chain uses TRBV21-1 and TRBJ2-7; the D call TRBD2 from the table was never checked on the DNA. TRBV21-1 is a pseudogene. CDR3 length equals 18 residues. The CDR3 nucleotides read TGTGCCAGCAGCCCCCGTGGTAGCGGGGAGAAAAAAGGATACGAGCAGTACTTC. This gives the protein CASSPRGSGEKKGYEQYF.

This clone was seen just once. The gene calls are TRBV5-6 and TRBJ2-3, with D possibly being TRBD1 or TRBD2 (6 bases each). V was shortened by 4 bases and J by 1 base, with 13 bases between the two germline ends. This CDR3 spans 15 amino acids. Looked up from germline, CDR1 is SGHDT and CDR2 is YYEEEE. The CDR3: CASSIWGAGTDTQYF. DNA of the CDR3: TGTGCCAGCAGCATCTGGGGGGCGGGCACAGATACGCAGTATTTT.

This sequence joins TRBV4-1 and TRBJ1-6; D call uncertain. With 0 bases removed from V and 3 bases from J, the gap between germline ends came to 6 bases. This CDR3 comprises 15 residues. Germline V CDR1 and CDR2: MGHRA, YSYEKL. The CDR3 nucleotides are TGCGCCAGCAGCCAAGAGTACAGCTATAATTCACCCCTCCACTTT. It is translated as CASSQEYSYNSPLHF.

The chain carries TRBV27 and TRBJ2-7; 9 bases are shared with TRBD1. The CDR3 extends over 15 amino acids. The germline gives CDR1 MNHEY, CDR2 SMNVEV (reference sequence). The junction had 6 bases not matched to a gene; V was cut back by 3 bases and J by 3 bases. The CDR3 region is CASSLLTGGNYEQYF. The CDR3, as DNA: TGTGCCAGCAGTTTGTTGACAGGGGGTAACTACGAGCAGTACTTC.

The CDR3 loop reads CASSLTGLTDTQYF. In DNA, the CDR3 is TGTGCCAGCAGCTTAACCGGACTCACAGATACGCAGTATTTT. This sequence joins TRBV7-2 and TRBJ2-3; D may be TRBD2 (5 bases). V was shortened by 2 bases and J by 2 bases, with 8 bases between the two germline ends. This CDR3 contains 14 residues. In germline, CDR1 is SGHTA, CDR2 FQGNSA.

Only one count was recorded for this clone. The CDR3 loop reads CASRPGQGIGYTF. CDR3 coding DNA: TGTGCCAGCAGACCGGGACAGGGAATTGGCTACACCTTC. The chain employs TRBV27 and TRBJ1-2; TRBD1 aligns across 9 bases. From germline, CDR1 is MNHEY and CDR2 SMNVEV (reference sequence). CDR3 length: 13 residues. Unmatched junction bases numbered 6, after V lost 6 bases and J lost 7 bases.

This clone was counted a single time. The chain combines TRBV7-9 with TRBJ1-4, with 10 positions matching TRBD1. The CDR3 runs 15 residues. The V gene's germline CDR1 is SEHNR and CDR2 FQNEAQ (reference sequence). J gave up 8 bases and V 4 bases, and 7 bases lay outside the gene matches. The CDR3 DNA is TGTGCCAGCAGCTCGGGGGACAGGGGTGGAGAAAAACTGTTTTTT. This codes for CASSSGDRGGEKLFF. The whole variable domain, remainder taken from reference TRBV7-9 and TRBJ1-4, is DTGVSQNPRHKITKRGQNVTFRCDPISEHNRLYWYRQTLGQGPEFLTYFQNEAQLEKSRLLSDRFSAERPKGSFSTLEIQRTEQGDSAMYLCASSSGDRGGEKLFFGSGTQLSVL.

This sequence joins TRBV6-6 and TRBJ2-1; no reliable D call. This CDR3 comprises 12 residues. V lost 2 bases, J lost 6 bases, and 5 bases lay in between. Germline V gives CDR1 MNHNY, CDR2 SVGAGI (reference sequence). The CDR3 bases are TGTGCCAGCAGTTACGGATCCAATGAGCAGTTCTTC. It is translated as CASSYGSNEQFF.

This chain joins TRBV29-1 and TRBJ1-2; 11 bases agree with TRBD1. J gave up 7 bases and V 3 bases, and 1 base lay outside the gene matches. Germline V gene data show CDR1 as SQVTM and CDR2 as ANQGSEA. This CDR3 is built from 12 residues. CDR3 in amino acids: CSVEGQGGGYTF. CDR3 nucleotide sequence: TGCAGCGTTGAGGGACAGGGGGGTGGCTACACCTTC. Using reference TRBV29-1 and TRBJ1-2 for the parts outside the CDR3, the full variable domain is SAVISQKPSRDICQRGTSLTIQCQVDSQVTMMFWYRQQPGQSLTLIATANQGSEATYESGFVIDKFPISRPNLTFSTLTVSNMSPEDSSIYLCSVEGQGGGYTFGSGTRLTVV.

The chain links TRBV7-9 to TRBJ2-1, with D tentatively TRBD2 (6 bases). V was shortened by 0 bases and J by 0 bases, with 12 bases between the two germline ends. From germline, CDR1 is SEHNR and CDR2 FQNEAQ (reference sequence). There are 17 residues in the CDR3. The CDR3 sequence: CASSLAIADSSYNEQFF. CDR3 coding DNA: TGTGCCAGCAGCTTAGCCATAGCGGACTCCTCCTACAATGAGCAGTTCTTC.

The chain links TRBV6-5 to TRBJ1-1; 7 bases line up with TRBD1. Per germline, CDR1 MNHEY and CDR2 SVGAGI. Trimming removed 7 bases from V and 4 bases from J; junction bases left unmatched: 6. This CDR3 is 13 amino acids long. The CDR3: CASIQGGGTEAFF. The DNA for the CDR3 is TGTGCCAGCATCCAGGGGGGAGGCACTGAAGCTTTCTTT.

The chain links TRBV25-1 to TRBJ2-3; D is undetermined. Germline values: CDR1 MGHDK, CDR2 SYGVNS. Trimming left V 4 bases short and J 6 bases short, with 8 bases between. This CDR3 comprises 12 residues. CDR3 bases: TGTGCCAGCAGTGGAAGGTTGGATACGCAGTATTTT. Translated: CASSGRLDTQYF.

The CDR3 loop is CASSPFPGLADTQYF. The CDR3 DNA sequence: TGTGCCAGCAGCCCATTCCCGGGACTCGCAGATACGCAGTATTTT. V is TRBV7-9 and J is TRBJ2-3; D perhaps matches TRBD2 (6 bases). Germline V CDR1 and CDR2: SEHNR, FQNEAQ (reference sequence). V gave up 5 bases and J gave up 4 bases, with 16 bases separating them. This CDR3 has 15 amino acids. The complete variable domain, with remaining parts taken from reference TRBV7-9 and TRBJ2-3, reads DTGVSQNPRHKITKRGQNVTFRCDPISEHNRLYWYRQTLGQGPEFLTYFQNEAQLEKSRLLSDRFSAERPKGSFSTLEIQRTEQGDSAMYLCASSPFPGLADTQYFGPGTRLTVL.

This clone was found once. This chain joins TRBV9 and TRBJ2-1; 16 bases are a match to TRBD2. J lost 12 bases, V lost 0 bases, and 9 bases had no gene match. This CDR3 region has 17 residues. The germline V gene has CDR1 SGDLS and CDR2 YYNGEE. CDR3 nucleotide sequence: TGTGCCAGCAGCGTAGCTTCGTCCGGGACTAGCGGGAGGGGGCAGTTCTTC. This gives the protein CASSVASSGTSGRGQFF.

The rearrangement uses TRBV6-1 and TRBJ2-7, with TRBD2 as a possible D gene (5 bases). CDR1 and CDR2 from the germline V gene are MNHNS and SASEGT. The length of the CDR3 is 12 residues. V gave up 6 bases and J gave up 7 bases, with 13 bases separating them. The CDR3, as DNA: TGTGCCAGCAGATACGGGGATATAGAGCAGTACTTC. This translates into CASRYGDIEQYF.

The CDR3 sequence: CASSIQLINEQFF. CDR3 bases: TGTGCCAGTAGTATCCAGCTTATCAATGAGCAGTTCTTC. V is TRBV19 and J is TRBJ2-1, with D hard to call. V shed 3 bases and J shed 6 bases, with 9 bases lying between them. This CDR3 contains 13 residues. Germline V lookup: CDR1 LNHDA, CDR2 SQIVND (reference sequence).